This T cell receptor beta chain was recorded in a study of PD-1 blockade in classical Hodgkin lymphoma. Specified time point: cycle 4 day 1 (C4D1), after 5 to 7 weeks of nivolumab. No patient escaped relapse after autologous stem cell transplantation, and brentuximab vedotin exposure varied. Magnetic negative selection served to purify CD4+ T cells out of PBMCs that had been thawed. Profiled with immunoSEQ multiplex PCR; TCRdb holds only in-frame clones, not every one. The table lists about 32,000 clones, more than 85% of them singletons, with 0.25% to 0.35% in the top ten. This CDR3 is 15 amino acids long. Germline V gene sequence: CDR1 GTSNPN, CDR2 SVGIG (reference sequence). Trimming left V 5 bases short and J 0 bases short, with 16 bases between. In its sample, this clone was seen a few times. The antigen is not known. Regarding the study as a whole: Healthy donors were reported to have higher baseline TCR diversity than newly diagnosed patients.

This chain links TRBV30 with TRBJ1-1; no definite D call. The clonotype was recovered from a human donor with classical Hodgkin lymphoma. Source: CD4+ T cells from blood, taken before the fourth cycle of nivolumab. The CDR3 nucleotides read TGTGCCTGGGCAGGTCGTATAGGAATGAACACTGAAGCTTTCTTT. This sequence encodes CAWAGRIGMNTEAFF.